This TCR beta chain originates from a study of blood T cell repertoires in COVID-19. Under the authors' procedure: Scientists estimated how many nucleated cells there were by amplifying reference gene primers. Assay used: immunoSEQ multiplex PCR; TCRdb lists only in-frame clones, some missing. V and J calls and clone size are given by that table; D and trimming were obtained from the DNA. The sample shows 300,000 to 450,000 clones, 87% of them seen only once. The CDR3 spans 12 residues. V was trimmed by 6 bases and J by 4 bases, leaving 9 bases between them. Recovered status in Cohort 3 required two negative PCRs, clearance, or symptom resolution.

This sequence was found in a woman aged 25 to 39 who had recovered from COVID-19. The sequencing sample was made of PBMCs or T cells enriched from blood (not recorded which). This chain uses TRBV12-3 or TRBV12-4 with TRBJ1-1, with TRBD1 as a possible D gene (6 bases). The chain's CDR3 is CASSPTGTEAFF. CDR3 sequence (DNA): TGTGCCAGCAGCCCGACAGGCACTGAAGCTTTCTTT.